The 24 T cell receptor beta chains in this list originate from one sample, sequenced in a study of early T cells in non-severe SARS-CoV-2 infection (dated by TCRdb to the early 2020s). Library preparation was by 5' RACE. Sequencing used a NextSeq 500. TCRdb's own reprocessing of the public reads used fastp at Q25 and MiXCR and kept productive beta chains. Records with the same CDR3 protein are collapsed into one entry carrying the most frequent genes and DNA. For this sample the table gives about 59,000 distinct CDR3 sequences, of which roughly an eighth were detected only once. Approximately 2.9% of the sample belongs to the ten largest clones. Sample: whole blood. The receptors shown here come from an adult who was a healthcare worker with PCR-confirmed SARS-CoV-2 infection or an uninfected control (not recorded which).

In its sample, this clonotype was seen many times. The chain uses TRBV21-1 and TRBJ2-7; TRBD1, the table's D call, was not compared with the DNA. TRBV21-1 is labeled a pseudogene. This CDR3 is 17 amino acids long. The CDR3 loop reads CASSPRDRLVENYEQYF. The CDR3 DNA reads as TGTGCCAGCAGCCCCCGGGACAGGTTGGTCGAAAACTACGAGCAGTACTTC.

This clonotype has at least ten counts. J is TRBJ2-1 and V is TRBV12-3 or TRBV12-4, with D perhaps matching TRBD1 or TRBD2 (7 bases each). Trimming removed 5 bases at V and 2 bases at J, with 13 bases between. The CDR3 length is 15 residues. The CDR3: CASSPQGGPYNEQFF. DNA of the CDR3: TGTGCCAGCAGTCCCCAGGGGGGGCCCTACAATGAGCAGTTCTTC.

For this clonotype: One end of the junction varies from germline; a read error may be responsible. V gene TRBV6-4 combines with J gene TRBJ1-4; no definite D call. CDR3 length equals 15 residues. CDR1 is MRHNA, CDR2 SNTAGT, per germline. This chain's CDR3 is CASPSPPGFNEKLLF. In DNA, the CDR3 is TGTGCCAGTCCCTCGCCGCCAGGATTTAATGAAAAACTGTTATTT.

The V call is TRBV4-2, the J call TRBJ1-1; no reliable D call. This CDR3 contains 13 residues. V was clipped by 0 bases and J by 12 bases, with 14 bases between them. Germline CDR1 LGHNA, CDR2 YNFKEQ. Written as DNA, the CDR3 is TGTGCCAGCAGCCAAGATCGAGCCCATACGTCTTTCTTT. It specifies CASSQDRAHTSFF.

This clonotype was observed at least ten times. This chain joins TRBV28 and TRBJ1-2, with D perhaps matching TRBD1 (5 bases). The CDR3 loop spans 14 amino acids. Germline V gene data show CDR1 as MDHEN and CDR2 as SYDVKM. The ends were cut back, 4 bases at V and 8 bases at J, with 17 bases in the middle. The CDR3 here is CASSSTLRGAGYTF. CDR3 nucleotides: TGTGCCAGCAGTTCCACTCTTCGAGGGGCCGGCTACACCTTC.

The V and J genes are TRBV5-6 and TRBJ2-5, with 7 bases aligning to TRBD1. V lost 0 bases and J lost 4; bases outside the gene matches: 9. Germline CDR1 is SGHDT and CDR2 is YYEEEE. The CDR3 covers 16 residues. The CDR3 DNA sequence: TGTGCCAGCAGCTTGGGACAGGGAATCTTGTTAGAGACCCAGTACTTC. Translated, it gives CASSLGQGILLETQYF.

This clonotype came up many times. This chain links TRBV5-4 with TRBJ2-7; TRBD1 agrees at 7 bases. The V gene end was trimmed by 4 bases and the J gene end by 1 base; junction bases not matched to a gene: 5. The CDR3 runs to 14 residues. The germline CDR1 and CDR2 sequences are SGHNT and YYREEE (reference sequence). The CDR3 DNA is TGTGCCAGCAGCCAAGACAGGGTTTCCTACGAGCAGTACTTC. It translates to CASSQDRVSYEQYF.

This chain joins TRBV7-8 and TRBJ1-1, with TRBD1 as a possible D gene (6 bases). Deletions cut 5 bases from V and 10 bases from J, with 17 bases between. The CDR3 length is 13 residues. Germline values: CDR1 SGHVS, CDR2 FQNEAQ. The CDR3 DNA follows: TGTGCCAGCAGCGATTTGGGGGGCTTCCGAGCTTTCTTT. Its translation is CASSDLGGFRAFF.

This clonotype was counted a few times. V is TRBV7-2 and J is TRBJ1-5, with TRBD1 identical over 9 bases. The V segment lost 4 bases and the J segment 1 base; nucleotides outside the gene matches: 5. CDR1 and CDR2 (germline): SGHTA, FQGNSA. The CDR3 length is 16 residues. CDR3 DNA: TGTGCCAGCAGCTCCGCGACAGGGGGAAGCAATCAGCCCCAGCATTTT. This sequence encodes CASSSATGGSNQPQHF.

In this sample, this clonotype turned up many times. The chain carries TRBV29-1 and TRBJ1-2, with TRBD1 identical over 8 bases. This CDR3 comprises 11 residues. Germline loops: CDR1 SQVTM, CDR2 ANQGSEA. The CDR3 coding sequence is TGCAGTTACACAGGGGGCTATGGCTACACCTTC. Amino acid sequence: CSYTGGYGYTF.

This clonotype has at least ten counts. The chain combines TRBV27 with TRBJ1-4; 10 positions agree with TRBD1. Unmatched junction bases numbered 6, after V lost 4 bases and J lost 4 bases. This CDR3 is 16 amino acids long. Per germline, CDR1 MNHEY and CDR2 SMNVEV (reference sequence). The chain's CDR3 is CASSWTGGGNNEKLFF. CDR3 bases: TGTGCCAGCAGTTGGACAGGGGGTGGAAATAATGAAAAACTGTTTTTT. Full variable domain (remainder filled in from reference TRBV27 and TRBJ1-4): EAQVTQNPRYLITVTGKKLTVTCSQNMNHEYMSWYRQDPGLGLRQIYYSMNVEVTDKGDVPEGYKVSRKEKRNFPLILESPSPNQTSLYFCASSWTGGGNNEKLFFGSGTQLSVL.

This clonotype was seen at least ten times. The chain recombines TRBV7-3 with TRBJ2-7; D unclear. V gave up 2 bases and J gave up 6 bases, with 11 bases separating them. This CDR3 is 13 amino acids long. The germline V gene has CDR1 SGHTA and CDR2 FQGTGA. CDR3 nucleotide sequence: TGTGCCAGCAGCTTAGGACCGAGTACCGAGCAGTACTTC. This encodes CASSLGPSTEQYF.

The table lists this clonotype with many counts. This chain uses TRBV6-5 with TRBJ1-1; D uncertain. The V end was cut by 6 bases, the J end by 0 bases, with 11 bases between. The germline V gene has CDR1 MNHEY and CDR2 SVGAGI. The CDR3 runs to 14 residues. As DNA, the CDR3 is TGTGCCAGCAGACTGGACGGCATGAACACTGAAGCTTTCTTT. Its translation: CASRLDGMNTEAFF.

The V gene is TRBV29-1, the J gene TRBJ2-1; 7 nucleotides match TRBD2. This CDR3 contains 14 residues. The germline gives CDR1 SQVTM, CDR2 ANQGSEA. J gave up 8 bases and V 6 bases, and 13 bases lay outside the gene matches. Here the CDR3 reads CSVSYRTSQDEQFF. CDR3 sequence (DNA): TGCAGCGTCTCGTACCGGACTAGTCAGGATGAGCAGTTCTTC.

This clonotype was observed at least ten times. The chain has TRBV2 and TRBJ2-5, with TRBD1 matching over 9 bases. V was pared by 7 bases and J by 5 bases, with 11 bases of the junction left unmatched. Germline loops: CDR1 SNHLY, CDR2 FYNNEI. The CDR3 has 15 amino acids. CDR3 loop: CASTGQQGARETQYF. The DNA for the CDR3 is TGTGCCAGCACGGGCCAACAGGGGGCACGGGAGACCCAGTACTTC.

This chain connects TRBV28 to TRBJ1-6; a weak D match, TRBD1 (6 bases). Per germline, CDR1 MDHEN and CDR2 SYDVKM. V was pared by 8 bases and J by 5 bases, with 19 bases between. The CDR3 totals 16 residues. CDR3 coding DNA: TGTGCCAGCCAGGCGGGGGGCAGACATAATAATTCACCCCTCCACTTT. Amino acids: CASQAGGRHNNSPLHF.

This clonotype was seen repeatedly, ten times or more. This chain links TRBV29-1 with TRBJ2-1, with 8 nucleotides matching TRBD1. This CDR3 has 12 residues. V lost 4 bases and J lost 6; bases outside the gene matches: 2. Looked up from germline, CDR1 is SQVTM and CDR2 is ANQGSEA. The CDR3 here is CSVGQGINEQFF. In nucleotides, the CDR3 is TGCAGCGTTGGACAGGGGATCAATGAGCAGTTCTTC.

This clonotype has ten or more counts. This chain uses TRBV20-1 with TRBJ2-5, with 7 bases aligning to TRBD2. This CDR3 comprises 15 residues. The V gene end was trimmed by 5 bases and the J gene end by 1 base; junction bases not matched to a gene: 10. The germline V gene encodes CDR1 DFQATT and CDR2 SNEGSKA (reference sequence). The CDR3 DNA sequence: TGCAGTGCTTCTGCGGGCGGGGGACCCCAAGAGACCCAGTACTTC. It encodes CSASAGGGPQETQYF.

This clonotype occurred many times. The chain combines TRBV5-1 with TRBJ2-7; a weak D match, TRBD1 (6 bases). Between the trimmed V and J ends, which lost 1 base and 4 bases, there was a span of 6 bases. This CDR3 spans 12 amino acids. Germline CDR1 SGHRS, CDR2 YFSETQ. The CDR3 protein is CASSLTGYEQYF. In DNA, the CDR3 is TGCGCCAGCAGCTTGACAGGGTACGAGCAGTACTTC.

The table lists this clonotype with a few counts. V usage is TRBV5-1 and J usage is TRBJ2-3, with D maybe TRBD2 (5 bases). CDR3 length: 17 residues. The ends were cut back, 4 bases at V and 0 bases at J, with 18 bases in the middle. Germline V CDR1 and CDR2: SGHRS, YFSETQ. The CDR3 protein is CASSLQTSGSSTDTQYF. In DNA, the CDR3 is TGCGCCAGCAGCCTCCAAACCAGCGGATCAAGCACAGATACGCAGTATTTT.

The chain links TRBV29-1 to TRBJ1-3; TRBD1 agrees at 7 bases. This CDR3 region has 13 residues. Germline V gives CDR1 SQVTM, CDR2 ANQGSEA. Trimming removed 6 bases from V and 0 bases from J; junction bases left unmatched: 2. CDR3 sequence reads: CSVTGSSGNTIYF. The CDR3 DNA is TGCAGCGTGACAGGGAGCTCTGGAAACACCATATATTTT.

This clonotype has only a few counts. This rearrangement joins TRBV19 to TRBJ2-2, with 8 bases that match TRBD1. The CDR3 runs 15 residues. Looked up from germline, CDR1 is LNHDA and CDR2 is SQIVND (reference sequence). V dropped 5 bases and J dropped 4; count of bases not matched to a gene: 6. This CDR3 is CASSGQGASTGELFF. Here the CDR3 DNA reads TGTGCCAGTAGTGGGCAGGGGGCGAGCACCGGGGAGCTGTTTTTT.

This clonotype has just one count. The chain couples TRBV3-1 to TRBJ2-3; D is unclear. The CDR3 covers 16 residues. V was trimmed by 1 base and J by 0 bases, leaving 11 bases between them. Germline values: CDR1 LGHDT, CDR2 YNNKEL (reference sequence). The CDR3 spells CASSQGRRFSTDTQYF. The CDR3 bases are TGTGCCAGCAGCCAAGGAAGGCGGTTTAGCACAGATACGCAGTATTTT.

The chain links TRBV29-1 to TRBJ1-1; 9 nucleotides line up with TRBD1. Trimming took 6 bases from V and 3 from J; bases not matched to a gene: 5. The CDR3 is 13 amino acids. CDR1 is SQVTM and CDR2 is ANQGSEA in the germline V gene. The CDR3 DNA reads as TGCAGCGTGGGCGGGACAGGGTACACTGAAGCTTTCTTT. As protein: CSVGGTGYTEAFF.